Reported below is one TCR beta chain. Its matching antigen is unknown. The data were taken from a study of OX40 agonist ivuxolimab in advanced cancers. Study details: Every 2 weeks, patients got intravenous ivuxolimab at one of six dose levels (0.01-10 mg/kg). General study findings and limits: The investigators did not determine what antigen specificity the expanded peripheral T cells had.

Generated by immunoSEQ multiplex PCR, the TCRdb table keeps only in-frame clones and is missing some. The sample comprises about 58,000 clones, around four fifths of which are singletons, and over 0.6% rests with the top ten. Germline values: CDR1 KGHSH, CDR2 LQKENI. V gave up 3 bases and J gave up 0 bases, with 8 bases separating them. CDR3 length: 14 residues. Individuals having autoimmune disease history or systemic immunosuppression were not enrolled. The specimen comprised CD4+ or CD8+ T cells sorted from blood, sampled in a trial of the OX40 agonist ivuxolimab. This rearrangement joins TRBV18 to TRBJ2-5, with D maybe TRBD1 (5 bases). The receptor's source is an adult with an advanced solid tumor such as melanoma, head and neck, liver or kidney cancer. The CDR3, as DNA: TGTGCCAGCTCACCTCAGGGTAACCAAGAGACCCAGTACTTC. This translates into CASSPQGNQETQYF.